This TCR beta chain came from a study of T cell responses to AZD1222 COVID-19 vaccine. Repertoires were generated with immunoSEQ multiplex PCR, while TCRdb's copy carries only in-frame clones and drops some. Here the sample spans 110,000 or so clones, more than 75% being singletons. The CDR3 is 14 amino acids. V was pared by 2 bases and J by 4 bases, with 11 bases between. Germline CDR1 and CDR2: ENHRY and SYGVKD. The V gene is TRBV10-3, the J gene TRBJ1-1; possible D gene TRBD1, 6 bases. This TCR came from an adult who received the AZD1222 COVID-19 vaccine. Specimen: peripheral blood, collected 28 days after the second AZD1222 dose. Written as DNA, the CDR3 is TGTGCCATCAGTGAGAACAGGGTGGGCACTGAAGCTTTCTTT. Its translation: CAISENRVGTEAFF.